A selection of T cell receptor beta chains follows, all from one sample in a study of Ad26.COV2.S vaccination and SARS-CoV-2 variants. Using immunoSEQ multiplex PCR, the repertoire was profiled, and TCRdb retains in-frame clones only, with some absent. The table has some 350,000 clones, roughly 85% seen once. The specimen was peripheral blood, collected in a trial of Ad26.COV2.S vaccine versus placebo. These receptors all come from a person between 18 and 60 years old who received the Ad26.COV2.S COVID-19 vaccine or a placebo. The CDR3 runs from the conserved cysteine through the conserved F or W. Fields, in order: J gene, V gene, D gene, clone size, CDR3 DNA, CDR3 protein. A D gene is named only where the DNA matches it firmly. Clone size, where shown, is once, few, many, or a class for clones that have expanded.

TRBJ2-5 TRBV15 TRBD2 . TGTGCCACCAGCAGAGGACTAGCGGGAGGCCGGGAGACCCAGTACTTC CATSRGLAGGRETQYF
TRBJ1-6 TRBV19 TRBD1 once TGTGCCAGTAGCATAGACAGGGACAGTTCACCCCTCCACTTT CASSIDRDSSPLHF
TRBJ1-1 TRBV7-8 . . TGTGCCAGCAGCTTAGTCGGGGGAAACACTGAAGCTTTCTTT CASSLVGGNTEAFF
TRBJ2-3 TRBV28 . . TGTGCCAGCAGTCGTCCCCTCTGGGGCACAGATACGCAGTATTTT CASSRPLWGTDTQYF
TRBJ1-2 TRBV7-2 TRBD1 . TGTGCCAGCAGCTTAGCCAGTTTCCGGGACAGGGCGGGCGGCTACACCTTC CASSLASFRDRAGGYTF
TRBJ2-2 TRBV28 TRBD2 . TGTGCCAGCAGTTTTAGTGTCGGGAGGGCAGAGCCCGGGGAGCTGTTTTTT CASSFSVGRAEPGELFF
TRBJ1-4 TRBV2 TRBD1 . TGTGCCAGTGCCGGGACAGCCAATAATGAAAAACTGTTTTTT CASAGTANNEKLFF
TRBJ2-3 TRBV28 . . TGTGCCAGCAGTTCAAGTACAAGGGGGAGCACAGATACGCAGTATTTT CASSSSTRGSTDTQYF
TRBJ1-3 TRBV6-6 . . TGTGCCAGCAGTTCTCGGGGGGCAGGTAGAGGAAACACCATATATTTT CASSSRGAGRGNTIYF
TRBJ1-2 TRBV9 . . TGTGCCAGCAGCGGCGGGACGGAGAGCTATGGCTACACCTTC CASSGGTESYGYTF
TRBJ1-3 TRBV28 . . TGTGCCAGCAGTTTGTGGGCAGGGACCGGGGGAAACACCATATATTTT CASSLWAGTGGNTIYF
TRBJ2-2 TRBV5-4 TRBD2 . TGTGCCAGCAGCTTCAAACTAGCGACCGGGGAGCTGTTTTTT CASSFKLATGELFF
TRBJ2-6 TRBV10-2 TRBD1 . TGCGCCACGGGACCGGGACAGGGTTTCGGGGCCAACGTCCTGACTTTC CATGPGQGFGANVLTF
TRBJ2-1 TRBV7-7 . . TGTGCTAGCAGCATAGTCCGGGGTAATGAGCAGTTCTTC CASSIVRGNEQFF
TRBJ2-2 TRBV4-3 TRBD2 . TGCGCCAGCAGCCATTCCGGGACTAGAAACACCGGGGAGCTGTTTTTT CASSHSGTRNTGELFF
TRBJ2-1 TRBV6-4 TRBD2 . TGTGCCAGCAGTGAAAGACTAGCGGGGGTTGATGAGCAGTTCTTC CASSERLAGVDEQFF
TRBJ2-7 TRBV18 . . TGTGCCACCCATGGGATCTCCTACGAGCAGTACTTC CATHGISYEQYF